Sequencing of this T cell receptor (beta chain) was carried out in a study of blood T cell repertoires in COVID-19. About the research overall: Sites across the United States, Italy and Spain contributed samples from acute and convalescent COVID-19. PBMCs, B-cell-depleted T cells, or T cells provided the cDNA or gDNA that made up the material.

Only in-frame clones appear in the TCRdb table, and some are missing; sequencing was by immunoSEQ multiplex PCR. The sample contains 130,000 to 150,000 clones, approximately 83% of which appear only once. Germline CDR1 SGHVS, CDR2 FNYEAQ. The CDR3 length is 16 residues. Trimming cost V 5 bases and J 3 bases, with 19 bases left between them. Source material: peripheral blood. The source is a woman aged 60-75 years with COVID-19, enrolled during active disease. This chain links TRBV7-6 with TRBJ1-2; tentative D call: TRBD1 (6 bases). Here the CDR3 DNA reads TGTGCCAGCAGCGCGAACGCCGTAGGGGGAGACTATGGCTACACCTTC. As protein: CASSANAVGGDYGYTF.